What follows are 23 T cell receptor beta chains derived from one specimen sequenced in a study of Tregs in tolerant kidney transplant recipients. Here immunoSEQ multiplex PCR was the method, and the copy in TCRdb shows in-frame clones only, minus some. The sample yields 12,000 to 15,000 clones, of which the top ten take up 3.5% to 4%. Recipients received nonmyeloablative bone marrow transplants from related graft donors, with transient mixed chimerism. This specimen was CD4+ T cells from blood (PBMCs), taken 12 months after the transplant. Receptor source: a human patient who received a combined kidney and bone marrow transplant. The graft donor may have contributed some T cells.

A note on this clone: The CDR3 end is not reached by the read, which stops 3 residues before it; the germline J gene fills it in. The rearrangement links TRBV7-9 to TRBJ2-7; D remains unclear. Trimming removed 6 bases from V and 0 bases from J, with 9 bases in between. The CDR3 runs to 13 residues. Germline V gene lookup returns CDR1 SEHNR and CDR2 FQNEAQ (reference sequence). CDR3 loop: CASSSLPSYEQYF. The sequenced CDR3 bases are TGTGCCAGCAGTTCCCTCCCCTCCTACGAG.

Details on this clone: The sequence runs out 3 residues before the end of the CDR3; the remainder is reconstructed from the germline J gene. The chain has TRBV20-1 and TRBJ2-1, with 8 bases that match TRBD2. The germline CDR1 and CDR2 sequences are DFQATT and SNEGSKA (reference sequence). Trimming cost V 5 bases and J 0 bases; bases outside gene matches: 3. The CDR3 extends over 14 amino acids. CDR3 amino acids: CSAPSGSSYNEQFF. The CDR3 bases that were read are TGCAGTGCTCCCAGCGGGAGCTCCTACAATGAG.

The covered CDR3 bases are TGCGCCAGCAGCTCGGGACAGGGGGGGGCAACTAATGAAAAA. This translates into CASSSGQGGATNEK. The whole CDR3 reads CASSSGQGGATNEKLFF. V and J are TRBV5-1 and TRBJ1-4; 11 bases fit TRBD1. The sequence runs out 3 residues before the end of the CDR3; the remainder is reconstructed from the germline J gene. J lost 0 bases, V lost 3 bases, and 4 bases had no gene match. Germline V gene lookup returns CDR1 SGHRS and CDR2 YFSETQ. The CDR3 is 17 amino acids.

For this clone: Read data end 3 residues before the CDR3 end; the end is taken from the germline J gene. The chain uses TRBV5-1 and TRBJ1-1, with TRBD1 identical over 8 bases. CDR1 is SGHRS, CDR2 YFSETQ, per germline. V gave up 0 bases and J gave up 6 bases; unmatched junction bases: 4. The CDR3 sequence is 14 residues long. CDR3 DNA, as far as it was read: TGCGCCAGCAGCTTGGGGACAGGGATCCCTGAA. Protein product: CASSLGTGIPE. In full, the CDR3 reads CASSLGTGIPEAFF.

With regard to this clone: The sequence runs out 3 residues before the end of the CDR3; the remainder is reconstructed from the germline J gene. The V and J genes are TRBV20-1 and TRBJ2-6, with D possibly matching TRBD1 (6 bases). Trimming took off 5 bases at V and 0 bases at J, with 17 bases between the two ends. The CDR3 has 17 amino acids. Germline loops: CDR1 DFQATT, CDR2 SNEGSKA (reference sequence). CDR3 sequence reads: CSAGGRTESSGANVLTF. The DNA read from the CDR3 is TGCAGTGCTGGGGGCCGGACGGAGAGCTCTGGGGCCAACGTC.

About this clone: The DNA ends 3 residues before the CDR3 does, and the rest of the CDR3 is filled in from the germline J gene. The genes are TRBV11-2 and TRBJ1-6; possible D gene TRBD1, 5 bases. CDR1 and CDR2 from the germline V gene are SGHAT and FQNNGV. V was cut by 5 bases and J by 2 bases, with 7 bases left in between. The CDR3 runs to 14 residues. CDR3 amino acids: CASSGGAYNSPLHF. The covered CDR3 bases are TGTGCCAGCAGCGGGGGGGCCTATAATTCACCC.

Details on this clone: The observed sequence ends 3 residues before the CDR3 terminus, with the missing tail filled in from the germline J gene. The V call is TRBV12-3 or TRBV12-4, the J call TRBJ1-1; D ambiguous. CDR3 length equals 13 residues. Incomplete CDR3 DNA: TGTGCCAGCAACCCAAAAGGGCCCAACGGC. Amino acid sequence: CASNPKGPNG. The full CDR3 is CASNPKGPNGAFF.

About this clone: The read terminates 3 residues before the CDR3 end, so the remaining end is supplied by the germline J gene. This sequence joins TRBV20-1 and TRBJ1-2; 7 bases match TRBD1. Losses at the gene ends were 4 bases for V and 4 bases for J; bases not matched to a gene: 12. There are 15 residues in the CDR3. Germline V gene data show CDR1 as DFQATT and CDR2 as SNEGSKA (reference sequence). CDR3 DNA (partial): TGCAGTGCTAAAACCTCTCCCGGGACAGTCTATGGC. This codes for CSAKTSPGTVYG. The whole CDR3 protein reads CSAKTSPGTVYGYTF.

This clone is deemed medium-sized by its frequency. CDR3 DNA, as far as it was read: TGTGCCAGCAGCGCGGGTAACTCTGGGGCCAACGTC. It yields the protein CASSAGNSGANV. The full-length CDR3 reads as CASSAGNSGANVLTF. The chain recombines TRBV9 with TRBJ2-6; unclear D gene. From the germline J gene comes the end of the CDR3, since the read stops 3 residues before it. CDR1 and CDR2 from the germline V gene are SGDLS and YYNGEE. V dropped 3 bases and J dropped 0 bases, with 7 bases sitting between them. This CDR3 is 15 amino acids long.

Worth noting for this clone: The read gets to within 3 residues of the CDR3 end, and the germline J gene fills in the rest. This chain joins TRBV29-1 and TRBJ2-3; the D is unclear. In germline, CDR1 is SQVTM, CDR2 ANQGSEA. Trimming took 5 bases from V and 2 from J, leaving 2 bases between them. CDR3 size: 10 residues. The CDR3 bases that were read are TGCAGCGTTTACACAGATACG. Residues: CSVYTDT. The whole CDR3 region reads CSVYTDTQYF.

On this clone: Coverage ceases 3 residues before the CDR3 finishes, and the germline J gene fills in the end. The chain links TRBV20-1 to TRBJ2-6; D possibly corresponds to TRBD1 (6 bases). Germline values: CDR1 DFQATT, CDR2 SNEGSKA (reference sequence). The CDR3 is 15 residues long. V shed 5 bases and J shed 0 bases, with 11 bases lying between them. The CDR3 protein is CSAALQGSGANVLTF. The sequenced part of the CDR3 DNA is TGCAGTGCTGCACTACAGGGCTCTGGGGCCAACGTC.

Measured by frequency, this clone is medium-sized. Read data end 3 residues before the CDR3 end; the end is taken from the germline J gene. The rearrangement uses TRBV20-1 and TRBJ1-4; D not certain. The CDR3 contains 12 residues. The germline V and J ends were trimmed by 4 bases and 0 bases, with 3 bases remaining between them. Germline values: CDR1 DFQATT, CDR2 SNEGSKA (reference sequence). Partial CDR3 DNA: TGCAGTGCTACAGCAACTAATGAAAAA. Residues: CSATATNEK. The entire CDR3 reads CSATATNEKLFF.

With regard to this clone: The CDR3 end lies 3 residues beyond the end of the read and is filled in from the germline J gene. The V gene is TRBV2, the J gene TRBJ1-1; weak D call: TRBD1 (5 bases). Trimming pared 10 bases from V and 2 bases from J, leaving 8 bases between. The CDR3 spans 11 residues. Germline CDR1 reads SNHLY; CDR2 reads FYNNEI. The CDR3: CATRTNTEAFF. CDR3 bases read: TGTGCCACCAGGACAAACACTGAA.

About this clone: The observed sequence ends 3 residues before the CDR3 terminus, with the missing tail filled in from the germline J gene. The chain joins TRBV28 to TRBJ2-3, with TRBD2 identical over 11 bases. Germline V gene lookup returns CDR1 MDHEN and CDR2 SYDVKM. V gave up 2 bases and J gave up 0 bases; unmatched junction bases: 7. CDR3 length: 18 residues. The CDR3 here is CASSLVASGRPSTDTQYF. The sequenced CDR3 bases are TGTGCCAGCAGTTTAGTGGCTAGCGGGAGGCCTAGCACAGATACG.

This clone ranks as medium-sized in terms of frequency. The CDR3 end falls 3 residues outside the read, so it is completed with the germline J gene. The chain has TRBV19 and TRBJ2-1; 12 bases agree with TRBD2. Germline CDR1 and CDR2: LNHDA and SQIVND (reference sequence). CDR3 length equals 16 residues. V shed 7 bases and J 8 bases; nucleotides not matched to a gene: 12. The CDR3 reads CASTGVTSGSGDEQFF. The CDR3 bases that were read are TGTGCCAGTACGGGAGTGACTAGCGGGAGTGGAGATGAG.

In regard to this clone: The CDR3 end lies 3 residues beyond the end of the read and is filled in from the germline J gene. V and J are TRBV5-1 and TRBJ2-2; D gene unclear. Germline lookup yields CDR1 SGHRS and CDR2 YFSETQ. The CDR3 runs 14 residues. V was shortened by 5 bases and J by 2 bases, with 10 bases between the two germline ends. This chain's CDR3 is CASSPGSNTGELFF. The covered CDR3 bases are TGCGCCAGCAGTCCGGGTAGCAACACCGGGGAG.

Note on this clone: The observed sequence ends 3 residues before the CDR3 terminus, with the missing tail filled in from the germline J gene. V and J are TRBV20-1 and TRBJ2-5; 10 positions match TRBD2. The V segment lost 4 bases and the J segment 4 bases; nucleotides outside the gene matches: 6. CDR1 and CDR2 from the germline V gene are DFQATT and SNEGSKA (reference sequence). The length of the CDR3 is 14 residues. CDR3 bases read: TGCAGTGCTACTAGCGGGAGAAGTCTAGAGACC. This gives the protein CSATSGRSLET. The complete CDR3 sequence is CSATSGRSLETQYF.

The CDR3 DNA, read in part, is TGTGCCAGCAGCTTAAGGGGACAGGCGGGGGAGACC. Translated: CASSLRGQAGET. The full CDR3 reads CASSLRGQAGETQYF. The V and J genes are TRBV11-2 and TRBJ2-5; 8 bases map to TRBD1. With the read ending 3 residues before the CDR3 end, the germline J gene is used to fill in that end. CDR1 is SGHAT and CDR2 is FQNNGV in the germline V gene. With V trimmed by 2 bases and J by 5 bases, 7 bases remained unmatched. The CDR3 covers 15 residues.

Concerning this clone itself: The read terminates 3 residues before the CDR3 end, so the remaining end is supplied by the germline J gene. The gene calls are TRBV4-2 and TRBJ1-3, with 11 bases that match TRBD1. The V segment lost 4 bases and the J segment 2 bases; nucleotides outside the gene matches: 4. CDR1 LGHNA and CDR2 YNFKEQ come from the germline V gene. This CDR3 is 16 amino acids long. CDR3 amino acids: CASSPDRGLPGNTIYF. The sequenced CDR3 bases are TGTGCCAGCAGCCCGGACAGGGGGCTCCCTGGAAACACC.

With respect to this clone: The CDR3 is cut off 3 residues early in the read; its end comes from the germline J gene. The rearrangement joins TRBV5-1 to TRBJ2-3, with 7 nucleotides matching TRBD1. The germline gives CDR1 SGHRS, CDR2 YFSETQ. V was clipped by 3 bases and J by 0 bases; unmatched bases: 4. CDR3 size: 15 residues. The DNA read from the CDR3 is TGCGCCAGCAGCTCCACAGGGGCTAGCACAGATACG. Residues: CASSSTGASTDT. The whole CDR3 sequence is CASSSTGASTDTQYF.

Concerning this clone: The read ends 3 residues before the CDR3 terminus; that terminus is restored from the germline J gene. The chain joins TRBV11-2 to TRBJ2-3; maybe TRBD1 (5 bases). CDR1 and CDR2 (germline): SGHAT, FQNNGV. CDR3 length equals 12 residues. The chain's CDR3 is CASSLDLGAQYF. The sequenced part of the CDR3 DNA is TGTGCCAGCAGCTTAGATCTAGGGGCG.

A word on this clone: The read comes to an end 3 residues before the CDR3 does, leaving the germline J gene to fill in the end. The rearrangement joins TRBV12-3 or TRBV12-4 to TRBJ2-5, with 11 bases identical to TRBD2. CDR3 length equals 17 residues. V dropped 5 bases and J dropped 1; count of bases not matched to a gene: 9. The CDR3 bases that were read are TGTGCCAGCAGTCCAGGGAGGGGACTAGCGGCCCAAGAGACC. Residues: CASSPGRGLAAQET. The full CDR3 protein reads CASSPGRGLAAQETQYF.

As for this clone: Coverage ceases 3 residues before the CDR3 finishes, and the germline J gene fills in the end. The chain joins TRBV19 to TRBJ2-2; 7 positions match TRBD2. With V trimmed by 0 bases and J by 6 bases, 1 base remained unmatched. The CDR3 runs 14 residues. Germline lookup yields CDR1 LNHDA and CDR2 SQIVND (reference sequence). The CDR3 spells CASSIDRGAGELFF. CDR3 DNA, as far as it was read: TGTGCCAGTAGTATAGATCGGGGGGCCGGGGAG.